These 20 T cell receptor beta chains were sequenced from one sample in a study of neurological immune-mediated disorders. Via MiXCR, TCRdb re-called the 5' RACE reads, giving one row per CDR3 protein. The sample has roughly 80,000 distinct CDR3 sequences, approximately 9.4% seen once; the top ten hold 1.5% to 2%. Sequencing input: PBMCs. The receptor source for this set is a man between 50 and 59 years old in good health.

In its sample, this clonotype was seen many times. This sequence joins TRBV12-3 or TRBV12-4 and TRBJ1-1; a weak D match, TRBD1 (5 bases). The ends were cut back, 2 bases at V and 5 bases at J, with 9 bases in the middle. The CDR3 sequence is 13 residues long. CDR3 region: CASSLRGSTEAFF. The CDR3 region has the DNA TGTGCCAGCAGTTTACGGGGGTCGACTGAAGCTTTCTTT.

This clonotype was counted at least ten times. V is TRBV5-1 and J is TRBJ2-2; 10 bases fit TRBD2. The junction had 6 bases not matched to a gene; V was cut back by 0 bases and J by 1 base. Per the germline V gene, CDR1 is SGHRS and CDR2 is YFSETQ. The CDR3 extends over 18 amino acids. The CDR3 DNA follows: TGCGCCAGCAGCTTGGGCCCTAGCGGGAGTTGGAACACCGGGGAGCTGTTTTTT. Its translation is CASSLGPSGSWNTGELFF.

This clonotype was counted at least ten times. The gene calls are TRBV28 and TRBJ2-7; 8 bases map to TRBD1. The germline V gene encodes CDR1 MDHEN and CDR2 SYDVKM. V lost 6 bases to trimming and J lost 3 bases; unmatched junction nucleotides: 7. The CDR3 sequence is 14 residues long. CDR3 nucleotide sequence: TGTGCCAGCAGGTGGACAGGGAAGGACTACGAGCAGTACTTC. Its translation is CASRWTGKDYEQYF.

This clonotype was seen at least ten times. This chain joins TRBV5-1 and TRBJ2-3; a possible D gene is TRBD1 (5 bases). Germline CDR1 SGHRS, CDR2 YFSETQ. Trimming cost V 6 bases and J 4 bases, with 15 bases left between them. The CDR3 has 14 residues. CDR3 in DNA: TGCGCCAGCAACCAACAGGTTGGGGCAGATACGCAGTATTTT. Translation gives CASNQQVGADTQYF.

The V gene is TRBV29-1, the J gene TRBJ1-3, with 7 bases aligning to TRBD1. This CDR3 spans 13 amino acids. The germline gives CDR1 SQVTM, CDR2 ANQGSEA. Trimming removed 6 bases from V and 4 bases from J; junction bases left unmatched: 6. In DNA, the CDR3 is TGCAGCGTGCAGGGACAGCTAGGAAACACCATATATTTT. As protein: CSVQGQLGNTIYF.

This clonotype was found many times. The chain links TRBV7-2 to TRBJ2-3; 7 bases line up with TRBD2. J lost 3 bases, V lost 1 base, and 7 bases had no gene match. This CDR3 has 16 residues. In germline, CDR1 is SGHTA, CDR2 FQGNSA. The CDR3 DNA sequence: TGTGCCAGCAGCTTAGTGGGAGGGCCGGGGACAGATACGCAGTATTTT. Its protein product is CASSLVGGPGTDTQYF. Full variable domain (missing parts from reference TRBV7-2 and TRBJ2-3): GAGVSQSPSNKVTEKGKDVELRCDPISGHTALYWYRQSLGQGLEFLIYFQGNSAPDKSGLPSDRFSAERTGGSVSTLTIQRTQQEDSAVYLCASSLVGGPGTDTQYFGPGTRLTVL.

This clonotype has at least ten counts. The J gene is TRBJ2-7, the V gene TRBV28, with D maybe TRBD2 (5 bases). Trimming pared 5 bases from V and 0 bases from J, leaving 20 bases between. This CDR3 spans 17 amino acids. Germline loops: CDR1 MDHEN, CDR2 SYDVKM. CDR3 amino acids: CASSPPGLTGSSYEQYF. The CDR3 DNA reads as TGTGCCAGCAGTCCCCCCGGTCTAACGGGAAGCTCCTACGAGCAGTACTTC. Drawing the rest from reference TRBV28 and TRBJ2-7, the complete variable domain is DVKVTQSSRYLVKRTGEKVFLECVQDMDHENMFWYRQDPGLGLRLIYFSYDVKMKEKGDIPEGYSVSREKKERFSLILESASTNQTSMYLCASSPPGLTGSSYEQYFGPGTRLTVT.

This clonotype showed up many times. This chain joins TRBV20-1 and TRBJ1-1; D possibly corresponds to TRBD1 (5 bases). The CDR3 has 16 amino acids. Germline V gene lookup returns CDR1 DFQATT and CDR2 SNEGSKA (reference sequence). Trimming left V 3 bases short and J 0 bases short, with 17 bases between. CDR3 protein: CSASIGADFMNTEAFF. CDR3 coding DNA: TGCAGTGCTAGCATCGGGGCAGATTTCATGAACACTGAAGCTTTCTTT.

This clonotype was counted only a few times. The CDR3 loop is CASSRQHGYTF. The CDR3 nucleotides read TGTGCCAGCAGCCGACAACATGGCTACACCTTC. The chain has TRBV7-2 and TRBJ1-2; no clear D. V was cut by 5 bases and J by 6 bases, with 7 bases left in between. The CDR3 loop spans 11 amino acids. The germline gives CDR1 SGHTA, CDR2 FQGNSA.

V is TRBV6-5 and J is TRBJ2-7; 12 bases map to TRBD1. Germline CDR1 and CDR2: MNHEY and SVGAGI. V lost 10 bases and J lost 9; bases outside the gene matches: 13. The length of the CDR3 is 14 residues. CDR3 residues: CATKTGTGGGRQYF. The CDR3 region has the DNA TGTGCCACCAAAACCGGGACAGGGGGCGGGAGGCAGTACTTC.

This clonotype was counted many times. The CDR3 DNA is TGTGCCAGCAGTAACCCCGGAGGTCAGGTAGGGGAGCAGTACTTC. Its translation: CASSNPGGQVGEQYF. The chain carries TRBV5-5 and TRBJ2-7, with D perhaps matching TRBD2 (5 bases). The CDR3 loop spans 15 amino acids. CDR1 and CDR2 from the germline V gene are SGHKS and YYEKEE (reference sequence). V gave up 5 bases and J gave up 7 bases, with 22 bases separating them.

This clonotype was picked up one time. The gene calls are TRBV7-2 and TRBJ2-6; D not certain. V was shortened by 8 bases and J by 4 bases, with 15 bases between the two germline ends. This CDR3 region has 15 residues. Germline CDR1 SGHTA, CDR2 FQGNSA. This chain's CDR3 is CASGPISAGANVLTF. The CDR3 coding sequence is TGTGCCAGCGGCCCCATATCAGCCGGGGCCAACGTCCTGACTTTC.

The gene calls are TRBV6-1 and TRBJ2-3, with 7 bases matching TRBD2. Unmatched junction bases numbered 6, after V lost 6 bases and J lost 3 bases. Germline lookup yields CDR1 MNHNS and CDR2 SASEGT. The CDR3 extends over 14 amino acids. CDR3 in amino acids: CASSAGDRTDTQYF. CDR3 sequence (DNA): TGTGCCAGCAGCGCGGGGGATCGTACAGATACGCAGTATTTT.

At least ten counts were recorded for this clonotype. The rearrangement joins TRBV9 to TRBJ2-3; D may be TRBD1 or TRBD2 (5 bases each). The CDR3 has 14 residues. The germline gives CDR1 SGDLS, CDR2 YYNGEE. Trimming left V 4 bases short and J 7 bases short, with 16 bases between. CDR3 nucleotide sequence: TGTGCCAGCAGCCCGAGGGGAAGTTTGAATACGCAGTATTTT. Translating gives CASSPRGSLNTQYF.

There are many counts of this clonotype. The V gene is TRBV5-1, the J gene TRBJ2-5; 10 nucleotides match TRBD2. The CDR3 runs to 16 residues. J lost 1 base, V lost 4 bases, and 7 bases had no gene match. Per germline, CDR1 SGHRS and CDR2 YFSETQ. CDR3 loop: CASSQLAGKLQETQYF. DNA for the CDR3: TGCGCCAGCAGCCAACTAGCGGGGAAACTCCAAGAGACCCAGTACTTC.

This clonotype was observed many times. CDR3 in DNA: TGTGCCAGCAGCCAAGTACGGTTTGAGCAGTTCTTC. This codes for CASSQVRFEQFF. The gene calls are TRBV4-2 and TRBJ2-1; D not resolved. V was pared by 1 base and J by 9 bases, with 7 bases between. Per germline, CDR1 LGHNA and CDR2 YNFKEQ. The CDR3 spans 12 residues.

J is TRBJ1-6 and V is TRBV27; the D is unclear. There are 16 residues in the CDR3. Trimming removed 2 bases at V and 4 bases at J, with 12 bases between. CDR1 MNHEY and CDR2 SMNVEV come from the germline V gene (reference sequence). CDR3 nucleotide sequence: TGTGCCAGCAGTTTAAGGAGTACAGCATATAATTCACCCCTCCACTTT. Its translation: CASSLRSTAYNSPLHF.

This clonotype was counted a single time. A read error may explain this, as a much larger clone is one base away. V is TRBV3-1 and J is TRBJ2-1, with no clear D. The CDR3 consists of 14 residues. Trimming removed 3 bases from V and 5 bases from J, with 11 bases in between. CDR1 and CDR2 (germline): LGHDT, YNNKEL (reference sequence). Here the CDR3 DNA reads TGTGCCAGCAGCCAGAACCTTCGGGACAATGAGCAGTTCTTC. This translates into CASSQNLRDNEQFF.

The sample holds many counts of this clonotype. The rearrangement links TRBV29-1 to TRBJ2-1, with 7 positions matching TRBD1. The CDR3 is 15 amino acids. V trimming: 1 base; J trimming: 4 bases; junction bases outside the gene matches: 7. The germline V gene has CDR1 SQVTM and CDR2 ANQGSEA. The CDR3, as DNA: TGCAGCGTTGAAGGCCCCAACAGGGGATACAATGAGCAGTTCTTC. Translated: CSVEGPNRGYNEQFF.

This clonotype was recorded at least ten times. The V gene is TRBV7-7, the J gene TRBJ2-3; possible D gene TRBD2, 6 bases. V lost 0 bases, J lost 9 bases, and 7 bases lay in between. Germline assignment: CDR1 SSHAT and CDR2 FNYEAQ (reference sequence). The CDR3 spans 12 residues. The chain's CDR3 is CASSLAGGTQYF. The CDR3 DNA reads as TGTGCCAGCAGCTTAGCGGGGGGAACGCAGTATTTT.